Shown below are 22 T cell receptor beta chains from a single sample sequenced in a study of blood T cell repertoires in COVID-19. Sequenced by immunoSEQ multiplex PCR; TCRdb stores in-frame clones only, minus some. The sample gives roughly 200,000 clones, more than 70% of which show up once; 6.2% is in the top ten. Sequenced material: peripheral blood. The receptors come from a middle-aged woman who had recovered from COVID-19.

The sample holds many counts of this clone. V gene TRBV2 combines with J gene TRBJ1-4; 10 bases are a match to TRBD1. The length of the CDR3 is 14 residues. With V trimmed by 6 bases and J by 7 bases, 5 bases remained unmatched. Per the germline V gene, CDR1 is SNHLY and CDR2 is FYNNEI. In DNA, the CDR3 is TGTGCCAGCAGGGGTGACAGGGGGCCTGAAAAACTGTTTTTT. This gives the protein CASRGDRGPEKLFF. The variable domain in full, with the rest retrieved from reference TRBV2 and TRBJ1-4, is EPEVTQTPSHQVTQMGQEVILRCVPISNHLYFYWYRQILGQKVEFLVSFYNNEISEKSEIFDDQFSVERPDGSNFTLKIRSTKLEDSAMYFCASRGDRGPEKLFFGSGTQLSVL.

This clone came up once. J is TRBJ2-7 and V is TRBV19; TRBD2 aligns across 14 bases. V shed 6 bases, J shed 4 bases, and the junction held 8 bases outside the gene matches. Germline V gene data show CDR1 as LNHDA and CDR2 as SQIVND (reference sequence). The CDR3 runs to 16 residues. The CDR3, as DNA: TGTGCCAGTAGCCCAGGGGGGACTAGCGGGAGTTACGAGCAGTACTTC. This sequence encodes CASSPGGTSGSYEQYF. Variable domain in full (rest from reference TRBV19 and TRBJ2-7): DGGITQSPKYLFRKEGQNVTLSCEQNLNHDAMYWYRQDPGQGLRLIYYSQIVNDFQKGDIAEGYSVSREKKESFPLTVTSAQKNPTAFYLCASSPGGTSGSYEQYFGPGTRLTVT.

The gene calls are TRBV7-9 and TRBJ1-2, with D possibly matching TRBD1 (6 bases). This CDR3 is built from 12 residues. V was cut by 7 bases and J by 5 bases, with 11 bases left in between. Germline CDR1 and CDR2: SEHNR and FQNEAQ (reference sequence). CDR3 sequence: CASNRDSYGYTF. The CDR3 coding sequence is TGTGCCAGCAACAGGGATTCGTATGGCTACACCTTC.

The chain uses TRBV18 and TRBJ2-3, with TRBD1 matching over 7 bases. This CDR3 spans 14 amino acids. Trimming removed 4 bases from V and 0 bases from J; junction bases left unmatched: 1. CDR1 KGHSH and CDR2 LQKENI come from the germline V gene. CDR3: CASSRGQSTDTQYF. CDR3 DNA sequence: TGTGCCAGCTCACGGGGACAGAGCACAGATACGCAGTATTTT.

J is TRBJ1-4 and V is TRBV28; 7 bases align to TRBD1. Unmatched junction bases numbered 12, after V lost 6 bases and J lost 8 bases. Germline V gives CDR1 MDHEN, CDR2 SYDVKM. This CDR3 comprises 15 residues. Written as DNA, the CDR3 is TGTGCCAGCAGCTCCTCAACAGGGGACGGCGAAAAACTGTTTTTT. Translation: CASSSSTGDGEKLFF.

The rearrangement links TRBV19 to TRBJ2-1; D unresolved. CDR3 length equals 14 residues. Per germline, CDR1 LNHDA and CDR2 SQIVND (reference sequence). Deletions cut 6 bases from V and 0 bases from J, with 9 bases between. The CDR3 loop is CASSLYSSYNEQFF. Written as DNA, the CDR3 is TGTGCCAGTAGCCTATATTCCTCCTACAATGAGCAGTTCTTC.

The chain employs TRBV25-1 and TRBJ1-2, with TRBD1 identical over 9 bases. Germline lookup yields CDR1 MGHDK and CDR2 SYGVNS. The CDR3 has 13 amino acids. The V segment lost 5 bases and the J segment 5 bases; nucleotides outside the gene matches: 3. In DNA form, the CDR3 reads TGTGCCAGCAGTCGGGGGACAGGGTATGGCTACACCTTC. This sequence encodes CASSRGTGYGYTF.

The chain uses TRBV4-1 and TRBJ2-1; 8 positions match TRBD2. Germline lookup yields CDR1 MGHRA and CDR2 YSYEKL. With 5 bases clipped from V and 4 bases from J, the junction kept 13 bases outside the gene matches. This CDR3 comprises 17 residues. This chain's CDR3 is CASSGTGASGQYNEQFF. The CDR3 DNA reads as TGCGCCAGCAGCGGAACCGGGGCTAGCGGGCAATACAATGAGCAGTTCTTC.

Notes on this clone: One end of the junction varies from germline; a read error may be responsible. The chain recombines TRBV4-1 with TRBJ2-6; D may be TRBD1 (5 bases). CDR3 length: 18 residues. The germline gives CDR1 MGHRA, CDR2 YSYEKL. The CDR3 DNA sequence: TGCGCCAGCAGCAAAGAGACAGCCGCCGAGACTGGGGCCAACGTCCTGACTTTC. Translating gives CASSKETAAETGANVLTF.

V and J are TRBV3-1 (or the pseudogene TRBV3-2) and TRBJ1-6; a weak D match, TRBD1 (6 bases). The germline CDR1 and CDR2 sequences are LGHDT and YNNKEL (reference sequence). The germline V and J ends were trimmed by 1 base and 5 bases, with 9 bases remaining between them. The CDR3 has 15 residues. The chain's CDR3 is CASSQADRDNSPLHF. The CDR3 DNA reads as TGTGCCAGCAGCCAAGCGGACAGAGATAATTCACCCCTCCACTTT.

This chain links TRBV19 with TRBJ1-1; 8 positions agree with TRBD1. This CDR3 is 14 amino acids long. The V gene's germline CDR1 is LNHDA and CDR2 SQIVND (reference sequence). The V segment lost 7 bases and the J segment 4 bases; nucleotides outside the gene matches: 8. CDR3 nucleotides: TGTGCCAGTACCAAGGACAGGGTGGCCACTGAAGCTTTCTTT. Its translation: CASTKDRVATEAFF.

The CDR3 nucleotides are TGTGCCAGCAGTTACCCGGAGGGGAACACTGAAGCTTTCTTT. This encodes CASSYPEGNTEAFF. The chain combines TRBV6-6 with TRBJ1-1; no firm D call. Trimming left V 2 bases short and J 1 base short, with 8 bases between. Germline V gene lookup returns CDR1 MNHNY and CDR2 SVGAGI (reference sequence). The CDR3 runs 14 residues.

The V call is TRBV19, the J call TRBJ1-2; a possible D gene is TRBD1 (5 bases). The CDR3 has 11 residues. Germline assignment: CDR1 LNHDA and CDR2 SQIVND (reference sequence). The V end was cut by 8 bases, the J end by 14 bases, with 18 bases between. The CDR3 spells CASQLAGHRTF. CDR3 DNA: TGTGCCAGTCAATTAGCGGGGCACCGGACCTTC.

V and J are TRBV4-2 and TRBJ1-6; 10 positions match TRBD1. Losses at the gene ends were 4 bases for V and 9 bases for J; bases not matched to a gene: 6. Per the germline V gene, CDR1 is LGHNA and CDR2 is YNFKEQ. This CDR3 contains 15 residues. This CDR3 reads CASSPGQGGRSPLHF. The CDR3 DNA sequence: TGTGCCAGCAGCCCCGGACAGGGGGGCCGTTCACCCCTCCACTTT.

The DNA of the CDR3 is TGTGCCTGGAGTGCCCGGGACAGTTACTATGGCTACACCTTC. This translates into CAWSARDSYYGYTF. The chain joins TRBV30 to TRBJ1-2; 7 bases fit TRBD1. This CDR3 region has 14 residues. J gave up 3 bases and V 1 base, and 5 bases lay outside the gene matches. Germline V gene lookup returns CDR1 GTSNPN and CDR2 SVGIG (reference sequence).

V and J are TRBV3-1 (or the pseudogene TRBV3-2) and TRBJ2-7; 7 bases are a match to TRBD1. CDR1 is LGHDT and CDR2 is YNNKEL in the germline V gene (reference sequence). J gave up 2 bases and V 3 bases, and 13 bases lay outside the gene matches. This CDR3 contains 17 residues. CDR3: CASSHRATGAHPYEQYF. CDR3 DNA sequence: TGTGCCAGCAGCCACCGAGCAACAGGGGCCCATCCCTACGAGCAGTACTTC.

V and J are TRBV12-5 and TRBJ1-1; no reliable D call. The CDR3 runs 13 residues. The ends were cut back, 3 bases at V and 0 bases at J, with 5 bases in the middle. Germline assignment: CDR1 LGHNT and CDR2 FRNRAP. The DNA for the CDR3 is TGTGCTAGTGGTTTCGCGGTGAACACTGAAGCTTTCTTT. The encoded protein is CASGFAVNTEAFF.

The chain has TRBV11-2 and TRBJ2-2; D uncertain. Trimming took 1 base from V and 6 from J, leaving 6 bases between them. Germline values: CDR1 SGHAT, CDR2 FQNNGV. The CDR3 spans 13 residues. In nucleotides, the CDR3 is TGTGCCAGCAGCTTAGTCATTCCCGGGGAGCTGTTTTTT. Its protein product is CASSLVIPGELFF. The full variable domain, completed using reference TRBV11-2 and TRBJ2-2, is EAGVAQSPRYKIIEKRQSVAFWCNPISGHATLYWYQQILGQGPKLLIQFQNNGVVDDSQLPKDRFSAERLKGVDSTLKIQPAKLEDSAVYLCASSLVIPGELFFGEGSRLTVL.

This clone has only a few counts. The CDR3, as DNA: TGTGCCAGCAGCATACAGGGTCAGATGAACACTGAAGCTTTCTTT. This encodes CASSIQGQMNTEAFF. The chain employs TRBV7-9 and TRBJ1-1; TRBD1 might be the D (6 bases). The CDR3 spans 15 residues. Germline lookup yields CDR1 SEHNR and CDR2 FQNEAQ (reference sequence). V was pared by 5 bases and J by 0 bases, with 13 bases between.

V gene TRBV29-1 combines with J gene TRBJ2-2; D uncertain. Germline-derived CDR1 and CDR2 are SQVTM and ANQGSEA. Deletions cut 3 bases from V and 0 bases from J, with 14 bases between. CDR3 length: 16 amino acids. CDR3 coding DNA: TGCAGCGTTGATGCCAGCCACAGCACGAACACCGGGGAGCTGTTTTTT. It encodes CSVDASHSTNTGELFF.

V is TRBV19 and J is TRBJ1-1; the match to TRBD1 covers 8 bases. CDR1 LNHDA and CDR2 SQIVND come from the germline V gene (reference sequence). This CDR3 has 15 amino acids. Germline trimming cut 7 bases from V and 5 bases from J; bases unmatched to any gene: 12. The CDR3 loop is CASNTGGDLRTEAFF. In DNA, the CDR3 is TGTGCCAGTAATACAGGGGGGGACTTGCGGACTGAAGCTTTCTTT.

The rearrangement links TRBV7-9 to TRBJ1-4, with a weak D call TRBD1 (6 bases). V lost 1 base to trimming and J lost 14 bases, with 14 bases between them. The CDR3 length is 13 residues. Germline lookup yields CDR1 SEHNR and CDR2 FQNEAQ (reference sequence). CDR3 DNA sequence: TGTGCCAGCAGCTTAGGGGCGGACAGAGCCCTGTTTTTT. It is translated as CASSLGADRALFF.